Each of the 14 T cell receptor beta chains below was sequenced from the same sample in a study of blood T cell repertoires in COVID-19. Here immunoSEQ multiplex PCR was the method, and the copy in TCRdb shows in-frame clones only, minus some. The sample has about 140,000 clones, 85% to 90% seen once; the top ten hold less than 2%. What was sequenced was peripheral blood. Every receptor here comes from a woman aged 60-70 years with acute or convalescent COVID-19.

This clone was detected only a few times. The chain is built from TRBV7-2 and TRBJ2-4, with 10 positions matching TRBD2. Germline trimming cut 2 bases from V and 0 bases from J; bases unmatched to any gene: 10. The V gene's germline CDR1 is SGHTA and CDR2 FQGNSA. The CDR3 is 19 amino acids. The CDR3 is CASSLSTSGAGLAKNIQYF. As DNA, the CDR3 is TGTGCCAGCAGCTTAAGTACTAGCGGGGCTGGTCTAGCCAAAAACATTCAGTACTTC.

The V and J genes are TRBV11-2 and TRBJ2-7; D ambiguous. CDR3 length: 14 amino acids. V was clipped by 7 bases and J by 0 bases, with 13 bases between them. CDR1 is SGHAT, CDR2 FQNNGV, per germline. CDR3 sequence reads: CASKAIQSSYEQYF. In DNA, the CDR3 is TGTGCCAGCAAGGCGATACAGAGCTCCTACGAGCAGTACTTC.

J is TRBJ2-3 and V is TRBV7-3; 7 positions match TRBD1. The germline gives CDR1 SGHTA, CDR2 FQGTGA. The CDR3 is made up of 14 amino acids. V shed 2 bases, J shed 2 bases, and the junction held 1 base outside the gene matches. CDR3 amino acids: CASSLGQVTDTQYF. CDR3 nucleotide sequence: TGTGCCAGCAGCTTAGGACAGGTCACAGATACGCAGTATTTT.

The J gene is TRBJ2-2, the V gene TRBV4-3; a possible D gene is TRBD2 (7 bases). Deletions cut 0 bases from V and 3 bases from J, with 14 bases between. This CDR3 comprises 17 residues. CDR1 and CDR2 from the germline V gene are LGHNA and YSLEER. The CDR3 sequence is CASSQDLIGGDTGELFF. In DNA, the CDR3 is TGCGCCAGCAGCCAAGATTTAATAGGGGGGGACACCGGGGAGCTGTTTTTT.

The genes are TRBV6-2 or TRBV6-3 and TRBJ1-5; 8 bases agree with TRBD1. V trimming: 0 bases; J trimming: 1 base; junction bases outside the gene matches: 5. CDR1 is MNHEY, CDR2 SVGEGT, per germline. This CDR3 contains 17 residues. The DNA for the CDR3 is TGTGCCAGCAGTTACTCACCAGGACAGGGAAGCAATCAGCCCCAGCATTTT. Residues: CASSYSPGQGSNQPQHF.

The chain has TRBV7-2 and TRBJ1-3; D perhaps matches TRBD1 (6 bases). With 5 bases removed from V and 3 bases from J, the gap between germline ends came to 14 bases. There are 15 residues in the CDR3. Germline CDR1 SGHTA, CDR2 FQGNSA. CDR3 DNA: TGTGCCAGCAGCCCACAGGCAGGGGATGGAAACACCATATATTTT. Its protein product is CASSPQAGDGNTIYF.

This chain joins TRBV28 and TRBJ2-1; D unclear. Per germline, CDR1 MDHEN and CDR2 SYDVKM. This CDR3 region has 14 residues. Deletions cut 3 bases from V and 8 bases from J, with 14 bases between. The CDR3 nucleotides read TGTGCCAGCAGTTTGGATGCTTTAGCCCATGAGCAGTTCTTC. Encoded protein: CASSLDALAHEQFF.

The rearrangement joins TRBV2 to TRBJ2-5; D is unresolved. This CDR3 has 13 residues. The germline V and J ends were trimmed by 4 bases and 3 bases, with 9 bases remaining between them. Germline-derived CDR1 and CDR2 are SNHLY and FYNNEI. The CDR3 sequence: CASSVNSEETQYF. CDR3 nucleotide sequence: TGTGCCAGCAGTGTGAACAGTGAAGAGACCCAGTACTTC.

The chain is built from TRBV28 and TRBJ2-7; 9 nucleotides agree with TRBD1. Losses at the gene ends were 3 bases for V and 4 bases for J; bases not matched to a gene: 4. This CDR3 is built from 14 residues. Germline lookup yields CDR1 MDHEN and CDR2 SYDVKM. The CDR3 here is CASSFGGTGYEQYF. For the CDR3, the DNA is TGTGCCAGCAGTTTCGGCGGGACAGGGTACGAGCAGTACTTC.

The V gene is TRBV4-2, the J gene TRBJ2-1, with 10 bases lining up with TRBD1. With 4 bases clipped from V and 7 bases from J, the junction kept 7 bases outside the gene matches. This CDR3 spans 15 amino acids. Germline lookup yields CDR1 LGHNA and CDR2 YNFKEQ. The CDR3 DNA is TGTGCCAGCAGCCGTCCGGGACAGGGGTCAAATGAGCAGTTCTTC. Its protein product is CASSRPGQGSNEQFF.

The CDR3 coding sequence is TGTGCCAGTAGTACAAGACAGGGGGCAGGGCAGCCCCAGCATTTT. It yields the protein CASSTRQGAGQPQHF. The chain links TRBV19 to TRBJ1-5, with TRBD1 identical over 10 bases. CDR3 size: 15 residues. CDR1 is LNHDA, CDR2 SQIVND, per germline (reference sequence). V gave up 4 bases and J gave up 7 bases; unmatched junction bases: 7.

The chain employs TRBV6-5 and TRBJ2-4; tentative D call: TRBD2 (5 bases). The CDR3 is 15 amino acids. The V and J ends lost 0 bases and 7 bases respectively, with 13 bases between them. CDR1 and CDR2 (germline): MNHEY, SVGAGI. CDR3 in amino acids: CASSYSRRWKNIQYF. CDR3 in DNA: TGTGCCAGCAGTTACTCGCGGAGGTGGAAGAACATTCAGTACTTC.

The CDR3 spells CASSPTGRGYTF. CDR3 coding DNA: TGTGCCAGCAGCCCCACGGGTAGGGGCTACACCTTC. The chain uses TRBV3-1 (or the pseudogene TRBV3-2) and TRBJ1-2, with D uncertain. Germline CDR1 LGHDT, CDR2 YNNKEL (reference sequence). The CDR3 is 12 amino acids. With 4 bases removed from V and 8 bases from J, the gap between germline ends came to 11 bases.

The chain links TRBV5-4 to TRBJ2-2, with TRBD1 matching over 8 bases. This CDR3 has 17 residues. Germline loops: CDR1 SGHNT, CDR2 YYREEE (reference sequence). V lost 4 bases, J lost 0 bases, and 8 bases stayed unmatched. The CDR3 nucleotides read TGTGCCAGCAGCGAACCTCAGGGGGCTTCGAACACCGGGGAGCTGTTTTTT. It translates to CASSEPQGASNTGELFF.